Below, 23 T cell receptor beta chains from the same sample are listed, as sequenced in a study of beta chain features in type 1 diabetes. Expressed TCRB transcripts were sequenced because the isolated RNA had all been reverse transcribed beforehand. Clones were sequenced by immunoSEQ multiplex PCR, and TCRdb holds only the in-frame ones, with some missing. The sample lists 900,000 or so clones, 15% to 20% seen once, with about 0.02% in the top ten. The sample comprised naive CD4+ T cells from blood. These receptors were collected from a woman under 30 in good health.

The rearrangement links TRBV7-9 to TRBJ2-5; D might be TRBD1 (6 bases). Germline V gives CDR1 SEHNR, CDR2 FQNEAQ (reference sequence). Trimming left V 4 bases short and J 2 bases short, with 20 bases between. The CDR3 is 17 residues long. The CDR3: CASSSPNLGQLQETQYF. The CDR3 DNA follows: TGTGCCAGCAGCTCGCCAAACCTAGGACAGTTACAAGAGACCCAGTACTTC.

The gene calls are TRBV5-1 and TRBJ1-2; D gene uncertain. Germline V CDR1 and CDR2: SGHRS, YFSETQ. V lost 0 bases and J 8 bases, leaving 11 bases between the germline ends. The CDR3 spans 13 residues. The CDR3 bases are TGCGCCAGCAGCTTGGGCAGTGAGGGAGGCTACACCTTC. Encoded protein: CASSLGSEGGYTF.

In its sample, this clone was seen once. The V and J genes are TRBV5-4 and TRBJ2-7, with D possibly matching TRBD1 (5 bases). The V and J ends lost 0 bases and 5 bases respectively, with 12 bases between them. The CDR3 is 14 amino acids. The germline V gene has CDR1 SGHNT and CDR2 YYREEE (reference sequence). The CDR3 coding sequence is TGTGCCAGCAGCTTGGGCCAGGGTCCCCACGAGCAGTACTTC. This encodes CASSLGQGPHEQYF. The full variable domain, in which reference TRBV5-4 and TRBJ2-7 provide the parts outside the CDR3, is ETGVTQSPTHLIKTRGQQVTLRCSSQSGHNTVSWYQQALGQGPQFIFQYYREEENGRGNFPPRFSGLQFPNYSSELNVNALELDDSALYLCASSLGQGPHEQYFGPGTRLTVT.

The CDR3 nucleotides read TGTGCCAGCAGCCCGTCAGGGGCTGCAACTAATGAAAAACTGTTTTTT. Translation gives CASSPSGAATNEKLFF. The chain has TRBV9 and TRBJ1-4; a weak D match, TRBD1 (6 bases). The CDR3 is made up of 16 amino acids. CDR1 is SGDLS and CDR2 is YYNGEE in the germline V gene. Trimming left V 4 bases short and J 0 bases short, with 13 bases between.

The CDR3 DNA sequence: TGTGCCAGACCCCCGGGGGGGCAGCCATACAAAAACATTCAGTACTTC. Its protein product is CARPPGGQPYKNIQYF. The J gene is TRBJ2-4, the V gene TRBV27, with 8 nucleotides matching TRBD2. After removal of 9 bases from V and 3 bases from J, the junction contained 13 bases not matched to a gene. This CDR3 spans 16 amino acids. Looked up from germline, CDR1 is MNHEY and CDR2 is SMNVEV (reference sequence).

CDR3 nucleotide sequence: TGTGCCAGCAGCGTAGGCTCGAGCTCCTATAATTCACCCCTCCACTTT. Its protein is CASSVGSSSYNSPLHF. The chain couples TRBV9 to TRBJ1-6; D not certain. The germline gives CDR1 SGDLS, CDR2 YYNGEE. CDR3 length: 16 amino acids. V lost 0 bases and J lost 0, with 7 bases in between.

The rearrangement joins TRBV7-6 to TRBJ1-3; tentative D call: TRBD1 (5 bases). With 5 bases removed from V and 0 bases from J, the gap between germline ends came to 8 bases. The CDR3 length is 14 residues. The germline gives CDR1 SGHVS, CDR2 FNYEAQ. CDR3 loop: CASSPGPSGNTIYF. The DNA of the CDR3 is TGTGCCAGCAGCCCGGGACCCTCTGGAAACACCATATATTTT.

This chain links TRBV27 with TRBJ2-1, with 7 bases fitting TRBD1. The J segment lost 2 bases and the V segment lost 5 bases, leaving 30 bases of the junction unmatched. Germline V gene sequence: CDR1 MNHEY, CDR2 SMNVEV (reference sequence). The CDR3 is 23 residues long. This chain's CDR3 is CASSSRLYFRDSRSDGTYNEQFF. The CDR3 region has the DNA TGTGCCAGCAGTAGTCGGCTCTACTTCCGGGACAGCAGGAGCGACGGAACCTACAATGAGCAGTTCTTC.

The chain joins TRBV19 to TRBJ1-5; TRBD1 agrees at 9 bases. Losses at the gene ends were 9 bases for V and 2 bases for J; bases not matched to a gene: 8. The CDR3 totals 15 residues. Germline CDR1 LNHDA, CDR2 SQIVND (reference sequence). The DNA for the CDR3 is TGTGCCAGCGAAAACAGGGGGCAGGGCAATCAGCCCCAGCATTTT. Residues: CASENRGQGNQPQHF.

For this clone: At one of its ends the junction is not consistent with the germline gene, which may arise from a read error. The V and J genes are TRBV7-7 and TRBJ2-7; a weak D match, TRBD1 (7 bases). The length of the CDR3 is 13 residues. Germline-derived CDR1 and CDR2 are SSHAT and FNYEAQ (reference sequence). The CDR3 sequence is CASSRGTATEQYF. The CDR3 region has the DNA TGTGCTAGCAGCCGGGGGACAGCCACGGAGCAGTACTTC. Full variable domain (rest looked up from reference TRBV7-7 and TRBJ2-7): GAGVSQSPRYKVTKRGQDVTLRCDPISSHATLYWYQQALGQGPEFLTYFNYEAQPDKSGLPSDRFSAERPEGSISTLTIQRTEQRDSAMYRCASSRGTATEQYFGPGTRLTVT.

This CDR3 is CASSIGLAGSRNEQFF. The CDR3 DNA reads as TGTGCCAGCAGCATAGGACTAGCGGGAAGCCGCAATGAGCAGTTCTTC. The gene calls are TRBV7-2 and TRBJ2-1; 12 bases map to TRBD2. Germline assignment: CDR1 SGHTA and CDR2 FQGNSA. CDR3 length: 16 amino acids. Losses at the gene ends were 5 bases for V and 6 bases for J; bases not matched to a gene: 8.

The V and J genes are TRBV7-9 and TRBJ2-2; possible D gene TRBD2, 5 bases. The CDR3 has 16 amino acids. Deletions cut 5 bases from V and 6 bases from J, with 19 bases between. Germline CDR1 and CDR2: SEHNR and FQNEAQ (reference sequence). As DNA, the CDR3 is TGTGCCAGCAGCGAACCCCGTCTAGCTACCTCCGGGGAGCTGTTTTTT. Translating gives CASSEPRLATSGELFF. Together with reference TRBV7-9 and TRBJ2-2, the CDR3 gives the full variable domain: DTGVSQNPRHKITKRGQNVTFRCDPISEHNRLYWYRQTLGQGPEFLTYFQNEAQLEKSRLLSDRFSAERPKGSFSTLEIQRTEQGDSAMYLCASSEPRLATSGELFFGEGSRLTVL.

The J gene is TRBJ2-1, the V gene TRBV21-1; the table's D call, TRBD2, has no DNA check behind it. TRBV21-1 is listed as a pseudogene. The CDR3 sequence is 15 residues long. CDR3 in DNA: TGTGCCAGCAGCACCCTCGGGACTAGAAGTAATGAGCAGTTCTTC. This translates into CASSTLGTRSNEQFF.

The rearrangement joins TRBV7-2 to TRBJ2-1, with 7 bases fitting TRBD2. Trimming took 1 base from V and 1 from J; bases not matched to a gene: 7. This CDR3 is built from 17 residues. Looked up from germline, CDR1 is SGHTA and CDR2 is FQGNSA. The CDR3 loop reads CASSLVLLAQSYNEQFF. CDR3 nucleotides: TGTGCCAGCAGCTTAGTCCTACTAGCGCAATCCTACAATGAGCAGTTCTTC. The full variable domain, rest sourced from reference TRBV7-2 and TRBJ2-1, is GAGVSQSPSNKVTEKGKDVELRCDPISGHTALYWYRQSLGQGLEFLIYFQGNSAPDKSGLPSDRFSAERTGGSVSTLTIQRTQQEDSAVYLCASSLVLLAQSYNEQFFGPGTRLTVL.

As to this clone: Mismatch with germline at one junction end may stem from a read error. The chain employs TRBV5-4 and TRBJ1-2; tentative D call: TRBD1 (6 bases). CDR1 is SGHNT, CDR2 YYREEE, per germline (reference sequence). The CDR3 is made up of 13 amino acids. The CDR3 spells CASRTQGRVGHTF. CDR3 DNA: TGTGCCAGCAGAACACAGGGTCGGGTTGGCCACACCTTC.

The chain couples TRBV28 to TRBJ2-7; the D gene could be TRBD1 or TRBD2 (6 bases each). The CDR3 is made up of 15 amino acids. V was clipped by 6 bases and J by 2 bases, with 17 bases between them. Per germline, CDR1 MDHEN and CDR2 SYDVKM. CDR3 residues: CASRTGGGETYEQYF. The CDR3 DNA follows: TGTGCCAGCAGAACAGGAGGGGGAGAGACCTACGAGCAGTACTTC.

This clone was counted a few times. The rearrangement uses TRBV11-2 and TRBJ2-7; D tentatively fits TRBD1 or TRBD2 (5 bases each). The germline CDR1 and CDR2 sequences are SGHAT and FQNNGV. The ends were cut back, 5 bases at V and 3 bases at J, with 23 bases in the middle. CDR3 length equals 17 residues. This CDR3 reads CASSPRDGVSIHYEQYF. The CDR3 DNA sequence: TGTGCCAGCAGCCCTCGGGACGGAGTAAGCATCCACTACGAGCAGTACTTC.

This clone was seen a few times. The chain has TRBV28 and TRBJ2-1; 14 positions match TRBD2. The CDR3 contains 16 residues. The V segment lost 8 bases and the J segment 9 bases; nucleotides outside the gene matches: 12. The germline CDR1 and CDR2 sequences are MDHEN and SYDVKM. The CDR3 sequence: CASLGRTSGRRGEQFF. The CDR3, as DNA: TGTGCCAGCCTGGGCCGGACTAGCGGGAGGAGGGGTGAGCAGTTCTTC.

The chain joins TRBV28 to TRBJ1-2; 8 positions agree with TRBD1. Germline V gene sequence: CDR1 MDHEN, CDR2 SYDVKM. Germline trimming cut 5 bases from V and 4 bases from J; bases unmatched to any gene: 9. The CDR3 is 15 amino acids. The DNA for the CDR3 is TGTGCCAGCAGTGTGGACAGGGTGATTACCTATGGCTACACCTTC. This sequence encodes CASSVDRVITYGYTF.

This clone has more than one count but fewer than ten. The chain links TRBV10-3 to TRBJ2-7; D call uncertain. Germline CDR1 ENHRY, CDR2 SYGVKD. The V and J ends lost 2 bases and 5 bases respectively, with 10 bases between them. The CDR3 covers 13 residues. CDR3 coding DNA: TGTGCCATCAGTGAGGTCCCGAGTGACGAGCAGTACTTC. It specifies CAISEVPSDEQYF.

This chain joins TRBV29-1 and TRBJ2-1, with TRBD2 identical over 11 bases. Germline V gene lookup returns CDR1 SQVTM and CDR2 ANQGSEA. The ends lost 6 bases at V and 0 bases at J; junction bases unmatched: 10. The CDR3 covers 17 residues. The DNA for the CDR3 is TGCAGCGTACCCCAGATAGCGGGAGGGCGCTCCTACAATGAGCAGTTCTTC. The encoded protein is CSVPQIAGGRSYNEQFF.

This clone appeared a few times. CDR3: CATSRDQKAGELFF. The CDR3 DNA reads TGTGCCACCAGCAGAGATCAGAAGGCCGGGGAGCTGTTTTTT. The rearrangement links TRBV15 to TRBJ2-2; D gene unclear. The length of the CDR3 is 14 residues. V lost 0 bases and J lost 6, with 8 bases in between. Germline lookup yields CDR1 LNHNV and CDR2 YYDKDF (reference sequence).

This clone turned up a few times. The V gene is TRBV5-1, the J gene TRBJ2-1; 8 positions match TRBD2. V gave up 0 bases and J gave up 1 base; unmatched junction bases: 6. From germline, CDR1 is SGHRS and CDR2 YFSETQ. CDR3 length: 17 residues. CDR3 in DNA: TGCGCCAGCAGCTTGGATAGCGGGACTTATTCCTACAATGAGCAGTTCTTC. It is translated as CASSLDSGTYSYNEQFF.